The entry below describes one T cell receptor (beta chain). These data come from a study of blood T cell repertoires in COVID-19. Study information: Acute and convalescent COVID-19 samples came from the United States, Italy and Spain. Sample material is recorded as cDNA or gDNA derived from T cells, B-cell-depleted T cells, or PBMCs.

Recruits, aged roughly 18 to 95 years, lived in 20 to 30 US areas. Assignment of participants to cohorts was predicated upon participant-reported clinical history. Assay used: immunoSEQ multiplex PCR; TCRdb lists only in-frame clones, some missing. The sample shows 350,000 to 500,000 clones, about 88% of them seen only once. The source of this sequence is a woman aged 18-29 years who had been exposed to COVID-19. Sequencing input: PBMCs or T cells enriched from blood (not recorded which).

The DNA of the CDR3 is TGTGCCAGCAGTAGACAGGGGCAGGCCTACAATGAGCAGTTCTTC. Translated, it gives CASSRQGQAYNEQFF. The V gene is TRBV6-6, the J gene TRBJ2-1, with 8 bases lining up with TRBD1. The CDR3 sequence is 15 residues long. The germline gives CDR1 MNHNY, CDR2 SVGAGI (reference sequence). V was pared by 5 bases and J by 2 bases, with 5 bases of the junction left unmatched.